These 4 T cell receptor beta chains were sequenced from one sample in a study of blood T cells in healthy people across ages. PCR was performed a second time for 7 to 11 cycles using a sample-barcoded 5' primer and a J-beta primer mix. TCRdb re-called the 5' RACE reads through MiXCR, storing one row per CDR3 protein. The sample lists 550,000 to 800,000 distinct CDR3 sequences, about 34% seen once, with roughly 15% in the top ten. The sequenced material came from blood. The receptors derive from a woman older than 75 in good health.

The gene calls are TRBV20-1 and TRBJ1-6, with 8 nucleotides matching TRBD1. The V and J ends lost 6 bases and 8 bases, in that order; junction bases with no gene match: 9. The CDR3 sequence is 14 residues long. CDR1 is DFQATT and CDR2 is SNEGSKA in the germline V gene (reference sequence). The CDR3 loop reads CSAGTGPGDSPLHF. Here the CDR3 DNA reads TGCAGTGCCGGGACAGGCCCCGGGGATTCACCCCTCCACTTT.

About this clonotype: Sequence at one end of the junction differs from germline and may be a read error. The chain uses TRBV6-6 and TRBJ1-6; TRBD1 agrees at 10 bases. The length of the CDR3 is 16 residues. CDR1 is MNHNY and CDR2 is SVGAGI in the germline V gene (reference sequence). This chain's CDR3 is CASMRGQGNAYSPPHF. The CDR3 bases are TGTGCCAGCATGCGGGGACAGGGGAATGCCTACTCACCCCCCCACTTT.

There are many counts of this clonotype. The chain is built from TRBV9 and TRBJ2-1; 10 nucleotides match TRBD2. V lost 0 bases to trimming and J lost 7 bases; unmatched junction nucleotides: 1. Per the germline V gene, CDR1 is SGDLS and CDR2 is YYNGEE. There are 14 residues in the CDR3. CDR3 DNA sequence: TGTGCCAGCAGCGTAGAAGCGGGGGGGAATGAGCAGTTCTTC. Amino acid sequence: CASSVEAGGNEQFF.

J is TRBJ2-1 and V is TRBV19; D ambiguous. This CDR3 comprises 12 residues. Germline-derived CDR1 and CDR2 are LNHDA and SQIVND (reference sequence). V shed 3 bases and J shed 5 bases, with 5 bases lying between them. The DNA for the CDR3 is TGTGCCAGTAGTATTTTTGACAATGAGCAGTTCTTC. Amino acid sequence: CASSIFDNEQFF.